This T cell receptor beta chain was documented in a study of blood T cell repertoires in COVID-19 (dated by TCRdb to the early 2020s). Turning to the overall study: The collaborator samples originated in the United States, Italy and Spain and spanned the acute and convalescent phases of COVID-19. HLA class I and class II types, where available, came from metadata supplied by the sample provider rather than from assay-based typing. The repertoires were released in a freely available public database meant as a resource for research on the immune response to SARS-CoV-2. The prospective study material was composed of cDNA or gDNA derived from T cells, B-cell-depleted T cells, or PBMCs. The sample metadata nearly always contained a de-identified subject ID, COVID-19 status, age in years and sex. Subjects who had been exposed to COVID-19, were actively infected with it, or had recovered from it provided the deeply sampled blood TCRbeta repertoires that made up the dataset. The samples were drawn from the first 160 participants of the ongoing ImmuneRACE study and from about 1,200 subjects provided by 6 global collaborators. The research as a whole found: How much clinical and demographic metadata was included differed by source and by participant, and the metadata was provided uncurated.

A remark on this clone: Its binding antigen is unknown. No much larger clonotype is one base removed from it; base qualities were not supplied.

TCRbeta CDR3 regions were amplified from genomic DNA by means of the immunoSEQ Assay, a bias-controlled multiplex PCR. Concerning the study's data processing: Within the assay, amplification of reference gene primers was used to estimate how many nucleated cells each sample contained. To quantify the absolute abundance of each unique TCRbeta CDR3 rearrangement, sequence reads were collapsed and filtered. Productive Simpson clonality was computed per sample as the square root of Simpson's diversity index over productive rearrangements. This is the immuneACCESS table as TCRdb keeps it, with only in-frame sequences that have V and J called. A part of the clones is gone; compared with another copy, unresolved V genes explain less than half, and the rest is unexplained. That table supplies the V and J calls and clone size; D and trimming were determined from the DNA. The sample table shows roughly 100,000 clones, and approximately 92% are seen once. The ten largest account for around 4% of the sample.

Each collaborating institution followed its own protocols to collect whole blood in K2EDTA tubes. Collaborator samples were shipped for TCRbeta analysis as frozen whole blood, isolated PBMCs, or DNA extracted from either sample type. The receptor was derived from a man aged 18 to 29 with acute or convalescent COVID-19. Material: peripheral blood.

The DNA sequence is TGTGCCAGCAGCTCACAGACCGGGACAGTCTCCTACGAGCAGTACTTC. Its amino acids are CASSSQTGTVSYEQYF. Recombination connected TRBV7-8 to TRBJ2-7; 7 junctional bases match TRBD1. Clipping removes 4 bases from V and 0 bases from J, with 9 as the unmatched junction base count. CDR1 and CDR2 were assigned from the germline V gene as SGHVS and FQNEAQ. There are 16 amino acids in the CDR3, from cysteine to phenylalanine inclusive. Solely the CDR3 DNA is kept, with 48 bases framed from the first base.